This T cell receptor (beta chain) stems from a study of identical twins. Study-wide findings and caveats: For zero-insertion analyses, partial confounding could come from invariant MAIT and iNKT cells. Reduced insertions were recorded for abundant cord blood beta clonotypes, with no such pattern in memory repertoires.

The length of the CDR3 is 17 residues. Germline loops: CDR1 MNHNY, CDR2 SVGAGI (reference sequence). cDNA carried unique molecular identifiers, and a universal primer site was added by template switching. A single record per CDR3 protein comes from TCRdb applying MiXCR to the 5' RACE reads. This repertoire shows 1.5 million to 2 million distinct CDR3 sequences, about 32% found once; its top ten account for less than 0.35%. Worth noting for this clonotype: Its antigen is not known. Germline and junction disagree at one end, which may indicate a read error.

J is TRBJ2-1 and V is TRBV6-6; D perhaps matches TRBD2 (5 bases). The receptor was derived from a newborn girl in good health. Material for sequencing was cord blood. The CDR3, as DNA: TGTGCCAGCAGCTCGGAACCCGAGGGCAGCTCCTACAGTGAGCAGTTCTTC. This gives the protein CASSSEPEGSSYSEQFF.